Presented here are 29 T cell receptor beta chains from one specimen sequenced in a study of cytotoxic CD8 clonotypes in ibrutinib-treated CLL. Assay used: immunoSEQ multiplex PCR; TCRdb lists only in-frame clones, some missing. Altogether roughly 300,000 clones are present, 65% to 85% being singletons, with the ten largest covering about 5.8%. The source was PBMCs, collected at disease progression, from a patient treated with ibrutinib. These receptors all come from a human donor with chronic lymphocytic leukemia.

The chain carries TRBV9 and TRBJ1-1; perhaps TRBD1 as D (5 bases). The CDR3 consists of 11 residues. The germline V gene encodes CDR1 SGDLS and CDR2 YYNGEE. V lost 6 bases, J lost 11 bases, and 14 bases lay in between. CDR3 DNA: TGTGCCAGCAACCCTCAGCGGGGCGCTTTCTTT. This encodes CASNPQRGAFF. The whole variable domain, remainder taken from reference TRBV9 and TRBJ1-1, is DSGVTQTPKHLITATGQRVTLRCSPRSGDLSVYWYQQSLDQGLQFLIQYYNGEERAKGNILERFSAQQFPDLHSELNLSSLELGDSALYFCASNPQRGAFFGQGTRLTVV.

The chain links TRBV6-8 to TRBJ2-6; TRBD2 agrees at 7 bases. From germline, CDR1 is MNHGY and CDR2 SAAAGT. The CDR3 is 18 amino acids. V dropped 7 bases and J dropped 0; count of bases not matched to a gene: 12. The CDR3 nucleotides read TGTGCCAGCAACCAAACTAGCGATGTTCACTCTGGGGCCAACGTCCTGACTTTC. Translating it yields CASNQTSDVHSGANVLTF.

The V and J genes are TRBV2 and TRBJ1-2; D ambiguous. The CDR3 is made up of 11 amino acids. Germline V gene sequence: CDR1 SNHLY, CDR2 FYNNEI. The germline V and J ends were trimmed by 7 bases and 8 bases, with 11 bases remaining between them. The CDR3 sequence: CASTGSKGYTF. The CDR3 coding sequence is TGTGCCAGCACGGGATCGAAGGGCTACACCTTC.

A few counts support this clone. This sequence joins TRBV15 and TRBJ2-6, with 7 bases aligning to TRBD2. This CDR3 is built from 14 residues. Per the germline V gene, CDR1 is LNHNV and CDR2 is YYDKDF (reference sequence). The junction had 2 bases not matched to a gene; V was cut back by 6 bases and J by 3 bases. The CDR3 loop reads CATRRGDGANVLTF. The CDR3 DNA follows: TGTGCCACCAGACGGGGGGATGGGGCCAACGTCCTGACTTTC.

The CDR3 DNA is TGTGCCAGCAGCTTCGTACAGGGTACGGCTGAAGCTTTCTTT. Translated: CASSFVQGTAEAFF. The chain has TRBV5-4 and TRBJ1-1; D perhaps matches TRBD1 (6 bases). CDR1 and CDR2 (germline): SGHNT, YYREEE (reference sequence). The V gene lost 2 bases and the J gene lost 6 bases, with 14 bases spanning the gap. There are 14 residues in the CDR3.

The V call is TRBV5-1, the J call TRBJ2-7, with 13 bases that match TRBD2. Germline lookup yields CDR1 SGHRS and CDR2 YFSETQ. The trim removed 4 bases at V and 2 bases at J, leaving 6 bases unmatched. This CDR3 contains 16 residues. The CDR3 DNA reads TGCGCCAGCAGCCGACTAGCGGGAGGACGAGCCTACGAGCAGTACTTC. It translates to CASSRLAGGRAYEQYF.

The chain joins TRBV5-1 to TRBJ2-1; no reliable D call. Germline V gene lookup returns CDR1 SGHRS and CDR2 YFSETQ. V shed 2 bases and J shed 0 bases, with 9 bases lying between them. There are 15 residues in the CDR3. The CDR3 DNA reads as TGCGCCAGCAGCTTTGGCGAGAGCTCCTACAATGAGCAGTTCTTC. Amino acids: CASSFGESSYNEQFF. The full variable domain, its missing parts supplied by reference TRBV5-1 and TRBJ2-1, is KAGVTQTPRYLIKTRGQQVTLSCSPISGHRSVSWYQQTPGQGLQFLFEYFSETQRNKGNFPGRFSGRQFSNSRSEMNVSTLELGDSALYLCASSFGESSYNEQFFGPGTRLTVL.

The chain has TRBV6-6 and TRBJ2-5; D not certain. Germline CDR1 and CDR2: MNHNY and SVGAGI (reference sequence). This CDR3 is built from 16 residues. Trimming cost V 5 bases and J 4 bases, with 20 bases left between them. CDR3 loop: CASSPSLFSAGETQYF. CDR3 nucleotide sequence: TGTGCCAGCAGTCCTAGTCTCTTTTCTGCCGGAGAGACCCAGTACTTC.

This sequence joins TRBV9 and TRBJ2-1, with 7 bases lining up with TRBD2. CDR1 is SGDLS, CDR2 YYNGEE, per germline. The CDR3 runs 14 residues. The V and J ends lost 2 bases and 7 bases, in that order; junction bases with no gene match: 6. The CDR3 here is CASSVGGTGNEQFF. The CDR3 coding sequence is TGTGCCAGCAGCGTCGGGGGGACCGGGAATGAGCAGTTCTTC.

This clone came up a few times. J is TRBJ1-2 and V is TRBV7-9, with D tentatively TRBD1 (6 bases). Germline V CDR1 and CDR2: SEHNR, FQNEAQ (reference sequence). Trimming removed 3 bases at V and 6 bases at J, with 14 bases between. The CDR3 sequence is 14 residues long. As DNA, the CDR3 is TGTGCCAGCAGCTTCCCCAGGGGCAGCCATGGCTACACCTTC. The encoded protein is CASSFPRGSHGYTF.

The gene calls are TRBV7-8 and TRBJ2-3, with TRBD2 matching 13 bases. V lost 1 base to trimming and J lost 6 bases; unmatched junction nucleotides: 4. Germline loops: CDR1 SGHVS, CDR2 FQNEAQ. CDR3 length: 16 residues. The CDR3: CASSLGRTSGSDTQYF. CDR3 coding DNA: TGTGCCAGCAGCTTAGGGAGGACTAGCGGGAGTGATACGCAGTATTTT.

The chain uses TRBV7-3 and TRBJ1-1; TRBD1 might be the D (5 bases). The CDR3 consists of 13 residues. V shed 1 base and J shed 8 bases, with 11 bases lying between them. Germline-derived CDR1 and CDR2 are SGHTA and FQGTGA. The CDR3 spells CASSLMLGTEAFF. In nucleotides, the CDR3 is TGTGCCAGCAGCTTAATGTTGGGGACGGAAGCTTTCTTT.

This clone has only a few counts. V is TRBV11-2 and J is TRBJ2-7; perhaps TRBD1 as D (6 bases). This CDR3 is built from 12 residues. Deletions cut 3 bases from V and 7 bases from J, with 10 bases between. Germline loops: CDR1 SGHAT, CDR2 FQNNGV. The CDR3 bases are TGTGCCAGCAGCTTCAGGGGCTATGAGCAGTACTTC. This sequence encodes CASSFRGYEQYF.

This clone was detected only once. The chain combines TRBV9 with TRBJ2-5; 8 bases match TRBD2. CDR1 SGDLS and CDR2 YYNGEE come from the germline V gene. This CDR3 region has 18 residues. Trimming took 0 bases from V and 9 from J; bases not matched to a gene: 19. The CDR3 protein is CASSVDPGGSSRRMAQYF. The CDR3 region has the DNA TGTGCCAGCAGCGTAGACCCGGGGGGGTCCTCCCGAAGAATGGCCCAGTACTTC.

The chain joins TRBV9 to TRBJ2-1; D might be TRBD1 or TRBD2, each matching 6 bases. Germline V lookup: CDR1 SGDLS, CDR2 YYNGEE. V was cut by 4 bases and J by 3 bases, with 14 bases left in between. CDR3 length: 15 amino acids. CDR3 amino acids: CASSPGAKLYNEQFF. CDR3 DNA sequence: TGTGCCAGCAGCCCGGGGGCGAAACTCTACAATGAGCAGTTCTTC.

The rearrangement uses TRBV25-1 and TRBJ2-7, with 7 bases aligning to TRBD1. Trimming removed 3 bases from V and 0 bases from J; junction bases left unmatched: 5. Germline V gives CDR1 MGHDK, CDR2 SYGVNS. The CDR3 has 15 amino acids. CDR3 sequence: CASSEFRTGSYEQYF. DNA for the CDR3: TGTGCCAGCAGTGAGTTCAGGACAGGCTCCTACGAGCAGTACTTC.

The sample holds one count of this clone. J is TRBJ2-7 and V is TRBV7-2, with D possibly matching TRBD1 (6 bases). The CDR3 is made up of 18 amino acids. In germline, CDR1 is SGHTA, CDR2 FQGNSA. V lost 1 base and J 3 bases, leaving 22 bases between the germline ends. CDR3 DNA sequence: TGTGCCAGCAGCTTAGTAGGGGCCAGGGGAGCATTAAACTACGAGCAGTACTTC. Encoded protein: CASSLVGARGALNYEQYF.

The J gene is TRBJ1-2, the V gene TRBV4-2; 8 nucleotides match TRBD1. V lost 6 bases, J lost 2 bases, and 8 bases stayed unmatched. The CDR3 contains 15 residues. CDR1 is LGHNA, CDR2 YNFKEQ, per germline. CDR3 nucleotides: TGTGCCAGCAGAAAGACAGGGGCCCTGAACTATGGCTACACCTTC. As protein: CASRKTGALNYGYTF.

Here the CDR3 reads CASSSGQGAFIYTEAFF. CDR3 DNA sequence: TGCGCCAGCAGCTCGGGACAGGGGGCTTTTATTTACACTGAAGCTTTCTTT. The chain has TRBV5-1 and TRBJ1-1; 12 bases are a match to TRBD1. Looked up from germline, CDR1 is SGHRS and CDR2 is YFSETQ. Unmatched junction bases numbered 9, after V lost 3 bases and J lost 3 bases. The CDR3 loop spans 17 amino acids. The whole variable domain, remainder taken from reference TRBV5-1 and TRBJ1-1, is KAGVTQTPRYLIKTRGQQVTLSCSPISGHRSVSWYQQTPGQGLQFLFEYFSETQRNKGNFPGRFSGRQFSNSRSEMNVSTLELGDSALYLCASSSGQGAFIYTEAFFGQGTRLTVV.

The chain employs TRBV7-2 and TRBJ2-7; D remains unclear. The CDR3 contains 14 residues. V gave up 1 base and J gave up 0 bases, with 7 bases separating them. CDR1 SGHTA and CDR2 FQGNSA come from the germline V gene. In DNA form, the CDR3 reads TGTGCCAGCAGCTTAGGGCGTAGCTCCTACGAGCAGTACTTC. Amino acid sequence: CASSLGRSSYEQYF.

The CDR3 here is CASSLRASGRQTDTQYF. The CDR3 DNA sequence: TGTGCCAGCAGCTTGCGGGCTAGCGGGAGACAGACAGATACGCAGTATTTT. The chain combines TRBV5-6 with TRBJ2-3, with 10 bases aligning to TRBD2. Germline values: CDR1 SGHDT, CDR2 YYEEEE. With V trimmed by 1 base and J by 3 bases, 8 bases remained unmatched. The CDR3 extends over 17 amino acids.

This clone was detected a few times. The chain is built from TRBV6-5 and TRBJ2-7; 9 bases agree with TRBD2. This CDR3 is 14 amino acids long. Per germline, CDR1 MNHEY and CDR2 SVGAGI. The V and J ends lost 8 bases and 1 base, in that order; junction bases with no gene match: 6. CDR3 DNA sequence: TGTGCCAGCGGACCAGCGGGAGGATCCTACGAGCAGTACTTC. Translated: CASGPAGGSYEQYF.

The chain's CDR3 is CASRDSDFPPSGANVLTF. CDR3 nucleotides: TGTGCCAGCCGGGACAGTGATTTCCCACCCTCTGGGGCCAACGTCCTGACTTTC. The gene calls are TRBV9 and TRBJ2-6, with 7 bases matching TRBD1. This CDR3 is 18 amino acids long. V lost 7 bases to trimming and J lost 0 bases; unmatched junction nucleotides: 13. Looked up from germline, CDR1 is SGDLS and CDR2 is YYNGEE.

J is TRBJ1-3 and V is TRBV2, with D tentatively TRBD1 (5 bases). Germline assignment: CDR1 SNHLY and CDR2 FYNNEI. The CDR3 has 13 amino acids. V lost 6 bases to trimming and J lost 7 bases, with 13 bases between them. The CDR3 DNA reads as TGTGCCAGCAGCCCCTGGGGGGGGAACACCATATATTTT. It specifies CASSPWGGNTIYF.

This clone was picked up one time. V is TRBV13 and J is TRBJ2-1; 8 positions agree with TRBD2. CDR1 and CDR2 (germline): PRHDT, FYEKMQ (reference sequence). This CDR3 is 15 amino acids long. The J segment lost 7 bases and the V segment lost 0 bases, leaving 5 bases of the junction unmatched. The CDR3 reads CASSLGGRAGNEQFF. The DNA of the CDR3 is TGTGCCAGCAGCTTAGGCGGGAGGGCCGGGAATGAGCAGTTCTTC. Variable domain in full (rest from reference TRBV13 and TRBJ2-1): AAGVIQSPRHLIKEKRETATLKCYPIPRHDTVYWYQQGPGQDPQFLISFYEKMQSDKGSIPDRFSAQQFSDYHSELNMSSLELGDSALYFCASSLGGRAGNEQFFGPGTRLTVL.

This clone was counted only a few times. Here the CDR3 reads CASSVLPGQKETQYF. The CDR3 DNA follows: TGTGCCAGCAGTGTCCTTCCGGGACAGAAAGAGACCCAGTACTTC. J is TRBJ2-5 and V is TRBV6-1, with 7 bases that match TRBD1. The V segment lost 4 bases and the J segment 3 bases; nucleotides outside the gene matches: 8. The CDR3 totals 15 residues. Germline values: CDR1 MNHNS, CDR2 SASEGT.

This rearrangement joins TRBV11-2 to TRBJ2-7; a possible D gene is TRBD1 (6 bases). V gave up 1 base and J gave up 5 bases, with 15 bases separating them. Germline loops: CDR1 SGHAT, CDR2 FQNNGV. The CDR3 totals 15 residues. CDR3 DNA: TGTGCCAGCAGCTTAGGCCAGGGGATGGGTCACGAGCAGTACTTC. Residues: CASSLGQGMGHEQYF.

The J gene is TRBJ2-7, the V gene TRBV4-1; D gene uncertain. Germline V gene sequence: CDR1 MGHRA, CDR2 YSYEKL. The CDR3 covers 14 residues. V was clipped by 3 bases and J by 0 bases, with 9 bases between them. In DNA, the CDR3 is TGCGCCAGCAGCCACGGGCCCTTCTCCTACGAGCAGTACTTC. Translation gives CASSHGPFSYEQYF.

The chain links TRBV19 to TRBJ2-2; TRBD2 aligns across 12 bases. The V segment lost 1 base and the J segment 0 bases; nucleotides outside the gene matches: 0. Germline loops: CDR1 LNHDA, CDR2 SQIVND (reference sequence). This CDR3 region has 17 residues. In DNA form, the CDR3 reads TGTGCCAGTAGTATAGGACTAGCGGGAGCGAACACCGGGGAGCTGTTTTTT. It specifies CASSIGLAGANTGELFF.